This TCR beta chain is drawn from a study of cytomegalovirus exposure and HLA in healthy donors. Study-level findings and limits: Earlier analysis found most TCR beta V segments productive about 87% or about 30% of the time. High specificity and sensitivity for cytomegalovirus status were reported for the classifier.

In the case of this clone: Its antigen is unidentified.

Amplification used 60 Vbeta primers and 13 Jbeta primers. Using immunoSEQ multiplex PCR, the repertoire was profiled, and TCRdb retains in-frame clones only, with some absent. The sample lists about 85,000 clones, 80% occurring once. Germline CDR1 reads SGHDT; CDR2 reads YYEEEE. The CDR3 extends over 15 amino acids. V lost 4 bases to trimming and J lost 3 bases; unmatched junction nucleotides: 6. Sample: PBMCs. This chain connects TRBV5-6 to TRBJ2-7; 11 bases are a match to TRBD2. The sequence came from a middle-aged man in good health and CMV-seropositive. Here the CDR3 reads CASSPGLAGGYEQYF. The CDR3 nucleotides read TGTGCCAGCAGCCCAGGTCTAGCGGGAGGCTACGAGCAGTACTTC.